This T cell receptor beta chain was found in a study of T cells in women clearing cervical HPV infection. This CDR3 contains 11 residues. Per the germline V gene, CDR1 is SGHAT and CDR2 is FQNNGV. This table comes from immunoSEQ multiplex PCR, and its TCRdb copy is limited to in-frame clones, with some not included. Its clone listing holds 20,000 to 25,000 clones. A remark on this clone: Sequencing ends 3 residues short of the CDR3 end; the germline J gene provides the rest.

The TCR sequence derives from a woman between 18 and 70 years old with a cervical HPV16 infection that either progressed to CIN3+ or cleared (not recorded which). This chain uses TRBV11-2 with TRBJ1-4; D is perhaps TRBD1 (6 bases). Material: blood buffy coat. The CDR3 DNA, read in part, is TGTGCCAGCAGAACAGGGAGTGAA. This translates into CASRTGSE. The full CDR3 is CASRTGSELFF.